Following are 21 T cell receptor beta chains from one sample sequenced in a study of early T cells in non-severe SARS-CoV-2 infection. TCRdb passed the 5' RACE reads through MiXCR, listing each CDR3 protein once. Of over 60,000 distinct CDR3 sequences in the sample, over 10% were seen once. The material sequenced was whole blood. These receptors originate from an adult who was a healthcare worker with PCR-confirmed SARS-CoV-2 infection or an uninfected control (not recorded which).

The rearrangement joins TRBV5-1 to TRBJ2-3; the D is unclear. Trimming pared 3 bases from V and 4 bases from J, leaving 12 bases between. CDR3 length: 14 amino acids. CDR1 is SGHRS and CDR2 is YFSETQ in the germline V gene. CDR3 protein: CASSSDPAADTQYF. The DNA of the CDR3 is TGCGCCAGCAGCTCGGACCCAGCCGCAGATACGCAGTATTTT. Based on the CDR3 plus reference TRBV5-1 and TRBJ2-3, the full variable domain is KAGVTQTPRYLIKTRGQQVTLSCSPISGHRSVSWYQQTPGQGLQFLFEYFSETQRNKGNFPGRFSGRQFSNSRSEMNVSTLELGDSALYLCASSSDPAADTQYFGPGTRLTVL.

This clonotype was found many times. CDR3 coding DNA: TGTGCCAGCAGCCAAGAGGACAGGGAACCCGGCTACACCTTC. This gives the protein CASSQEDREPGYTF. This chain uses TRBV3-1 with TRBJ1-2; 8 bases are a match to TRBD1. This CDR3 has 14 amino acids. V was pared by 0 bases and J by 8 bases, with 5 bases of the junction left unmatched. The germline V gene encodes CDR1 LGHDT and CDR2 YNNKEL (reference sequence).

The chain is built from TRBV3-1 and TRBJ2-1; D gene ambiguous. Germline V gives CDR1 LGHDT, CDR2 YNNKEL (reference sequence). The ends were cut back, 2 bases at V and 4 bases at J, with 9 bases in the middle. The CDR3 is made up of 14 amino acids. This CDR3 is CASSQRRSYNEQFF. The CDR3 DNA sequence: TGTGCCAGCAGCCAAAGGCGGAGTTACAATGAGCAGTTCTTC.

The chain carries TRBV7-6 and TRBJ2-1; a weak D match, TRBD2 (7 bases). The CDR3 spans 15 residues. Germline V gene lookup returns CDR1 SGHVS and CDR2 FNYEAQ. V lost 5 bases and J 4 bases, leaving 15 bases between the germline ends. This chain's CDR3 is CASSPTGGRYNEQFF. CDR3 coding DNA: TGTGCCAGCAGCCCCACGGGGGGCCGGTACAATGAGCAGTTCTTC.

CDR3 sequence: CASSPGGHQDTQYF. As DNA, the CDR3 is TGTGCCAGCAGCCCAGGGGGACACCAAGATACGCAGTATTTT. This rearrangement joins TRBV7-9 to TRBJ2-3, with TRBD1 matching 7 bases. Germline loops: CDR1 SEHNR, CDR2 FQNEAQ (reference sequence). This CDR3 comprises 14 residues. V gave up 5 bases and J gave up 5 bases; unmatched junction bases: 7.

V gene TRBV6-6 combines with J gene TRBJ2-1; D perhaps matches TRBD1 (6 bases). This CDR3 is 12 amino acids long. The germline V gene encodes CDR1 MNHNY and CDR2 SVGAGI (reference sequence). Trimming removed 5 bases at V and 7 bases at J, with 9 bases between. CDR3 protein: CASSATGNEQFF. The DNA for the CDR3 is TGTGCCAGCAGTGCTACAGGGAATGAGCAGTTCTTC.

This clonotype was detected only once. This chain connects TRBV7-2 to TRBJ2-3; 14 bases agree with TRBD2. Looked up from germline, CDR1 is SGHTA and CDR2 is FQGNSA. This CDR3 has 17 residues. V lost 0 bases, J lost 1 base, and 0 bases stayed unmatched. Written as DNA, the CDR3 is TGTGCCAGCAGCTTAGCGGGACTAGCGGGGGGCACAGATACGCAGTATTTT. Translation gives CASSLAGLAGGTDTQYF. The full variable domain, completed using reference TRBV7-2 and TRBJ2-3, is GAGVSQSPSNKVTEKGKDVELRCDPISGHTALYWYRQSLGQGLEFLIYFQGNSAPDKSGLPSDRFSAERTGGSVSTLTIQRTQQEDSAVYLCASSLAGLAGGTDTQYFGPGTRLTVL.

The chain employs TRBV2 and TRBJ2-3, with D unclear. The CDR3 is 14 amino acids. In germline, CDR1 is SNHLY, CDR2 FYNNEI. Trimming left V 6 bases short and J 0 bases short, with 10 bases between. CDR3 nucleotides: TGTGCCAGCAGGGAGCTTCCTAGCACAGATACGCAGTATTTT. Amino acids: CASRELPSTDTQYF.

This clonotype was detected ten times or more. V gene TRBV5-1 combines with J gene TRBJ2-7, with unresolved D. V was trimmed by 3 bases and J by 3 bases, leaving 7 bases between them. The V gene's germline CDR1 is SGHRS and CDR2 YFSETQ. The CDR3 length is 12 residues. CDR3 residues: CASSSDGYEQYF. DNA for the CDR3: TGCGCCAGCAGCTCGGACGGCTACGAGCAGTACTTC.

The chain employs TRBV5-1 and TRBJ1-1; TRBD1 agrees at 7 bases. V shed 4 bases, J shed 6 bases, and the junction held 3 bases outside the gene matches. Germline V gene lookup returns CDR1 SGHRS and CDR2 YFSETQ. The length of the CDR3 is 12 residues. This chain's CDR3 is CASSGGQAEAFF. CDR3 in DNA: TGCGCCAGCAGCGGCGGACAGGCTGAAGCTTTCTTT.

This clonotype was seen many times. The gene calls are TRBV7-3 and TRBJ2-3, with a possible D match to TRBD2 (5 bases). V lost 5 bases, J lost 1 base, and 13 bases lay in between. CDR1 and CDR2 from the germline V gene are SGHTA and FQGTGA. The CDR3 has 15 amino acids. The DNA of the CDR3 is TGTGCCAGCAGCCCCACGGGGAGCCGCACAGATACGCAGTATTTT. Translation: CASSPTGSRTDTQYF. Combining the CDR3 with reference TRBV7-3 and TRBJ2-3 gives the whole variable domain GAGVSQTPSNKVTEKGKYVELRCDPISGHTALYWYRQSLGQGPEFLIYFQGTGAADDSGLPNDRFFAVRPEGSVSTLKIQRTERGDSAVYLCASSPTGSRTDTQYFGPGTRLTVL.

This clonotype has only a few counts. CDR3 region: CASGRIGTNEKLFF. As DNA, the CDR3 is TGTGCCAGCGGACGGATCGGGACTAATGAAAAACTGTTTTTT. The rearrangement joins TRBV3-1 to TRBJ1-4; no reliable D call. This CDR3 contains 14 residues. Germline V gene data show CDR1 as LGHDT and CDR2 as YNNKEL (reference sequence). Trimming removed 8 bases at V and 2 bases at J, with 12 bases between.

The CDR3 sequence: CASSGTAEAGEQFF. CDR3 nucleotides: TGTGCCAGCAGTGGGACAGCAGAAGCGGGCGAGCAGTTCTTC. The chain joins TRBV6-2 or TRBV6-3 to TRBJ2-1, with D tentatively TRBD1 (7 bases). The V end was cut by 5 bases, the J end by 10 bases, with 18 bases between. Germline V CDR1 and CDR2: MNHEY, SVGEGT. The CDR3 is made up of 14 amino acids.

The rearrangement links TRBV6-5 to TRBJ2-2; D may be TRBD1 (5 bases). V lost 5 bases and J 1 base, leaving 17 bases between the germline ends. The CDR3 contains 17 residues. Germline V lookup: CDR1 MNHEY, CDR2 SVGAGI. The CDR3 nucleotides are TGTGCCAGCAGTACCTTGGCGGCAGGGAAGAACACCGGGGAGCTGTTTTTT. Its translation: CASSTLAAGKNTGELFF.

This clonotype showed up many times. The CDR3 coding sequence is TGCGCCAGCAGCCAAGAAGACAGGACTAGCGGCCCCCGCGGGACGCAGTATTTT. It specifies CASSQEDRTSGPRGTQYF. The chain combines TRBV4-1 with TRBJ2-3; TRBD2 matches at 10 bases. V lost 0 bases and J lost 9; bases outside the gene matches: 15. This CDR3 spans 18 amino acids. Per germline, CDR1 MGHRA and CDR2 YSYEKL.

This clonotype was detected only a few times. Sequence at one end of the junction differs from germline and may be a read error. This rearrangement joins TRBV7-7 to TRBJ1-1, with a weak D call TRBD1 (5 bases). Germline V lookup: CDR1 SSHAT, CDR2 FNYEAQ (reference sequence). This CDR3 is built from 17 residues. CDR3 amino acids: CASSPNNPGKGNTEAFF. The CDR3 nucleotides read TGTGCTAGCAGCCCCAACAACCCAGGGAAGGGGAACACTGAAGCTTTCTTT. The whole variable domain, filled in from reference TRBV7-7 and TRBJ1-1, reads GAGVSQSPRYKVTKRGQDVTLRCDPISSHATLYWYQQALGQGPEFLTYFNYEAQPDKSGLPSDRFSAERPEGSISTLTIQRTEQRDSAMYRCASSPNNPGKGNTEAFFGQGTRLTVV.

This clonotype was seen repeatedly, ten times or more. J is TRBJ2-7 and V is TRBV29-1, with D tentatively TRBD1 (6 bases). Germline V gene data show CDR1 as SQVTM and CDR2 as ANQGSEA. This CDR3 region has 13 residues. V was pared by 4 bases and J by 0 bases, with 10 bases between. CDR3 in DNA: TGCAGCGTTGTCGGGACAATCTCCTACGAGCAGTACTTC. This gives the protein CSVVGTISYEQYF.

This clonotype was observed a single time. The V call is TRBV6-5, the J call TRBJ1-3; D not resolved. Trimming took off 2 bases at V and 6 bases at J, with 5 bases between the two ends. In germline, CDR1 is MNHEY, CDR2 SVGAGI. The CDR3 is 12 amino acids. CDR3 residues: CASSYGENTIYF. The CDR3 DNA is TGTGCCAGCAGTTACGGGGAAAACACCATATATTTT.

This clonotype was seen only a few times. The rearrangement joins TRBV18 to TRBJ2-4; weak D call: TRBD2 (6 bases). V was shortened by 6 bases and J by 0 bases, with 12 bases between the two germline ends. Germline-derived CDR1 and CDR2 are KGHSH and LQKENI. This CDR3 comprises 15 residues. The CDR3 loop is CASSPGELAKNIQYF. The DNA for the CDR3 is TGTGCCAGCTCCCCGGGGGAATTAGCCAAAAACATTCAGTACTTC.

This clonotype has at least ten counts. J is TRBJ1-1 and V is TRBV10-1, with D maybe TRBD1 (6 bases). V was clipped by 1 base and J by 11 bases, with 17 bases between them. CDR3 size: 14 residues. Per germline, CDR1 WNHNN and CDR2 SYGVQD (reference sequence). The CDR3 DNA is TGCGCCAGCAGTGAGTTTGGGACACCGAATGGGGCTTTCTTT. Its translation is CASSEFGTPNGAFF.

This clonotype was detected a few times. V and J are TRBV4-1 and TRBJ1-2, with 8 bases lining up with TRBD1. V was clipped by 0 bases and J by 0 bases; unmatched bases: 3. CDR3 length: 16 residues. Looked up from germline, CDR1 is MGHRA and CDR2 is YSYEKL. CDR3 amino acids: CASSQEGTGANYGYTF. For the CDR3, the DNA is TGCGCCAGCAGCCAAGAGGGGACAGGAGCTAACTATGGCTACACCTTC.